The 11 T cell receptor beta chains given below trace back to one sample, sequenced in a study of neoadjuvant anti-PD-1 for oral cavity cancer. Profiling relied on immunoSEQ multiplex PCR, and the TCRdb table lists in-frame clones only, not all of them. The sample has 10,000 to 15,000 clones, over 60% seen once. The input for sequencing was PBMCs, taken before nivolumab (anti-PD-1) treatment. These TCRs come from a person aged 40 to 85 with oral cavity squamous cell carcinoma.

This clone was counted only a few times. This chain connects TRBV2 to TRBJ1-2; D not resolved. This CDR3 has 13 residues. Germline CDR1 SNHLY, CDR2 FYNNEI. Trimming took 3 bases from V and 2 from J, leaving 7 bases between them. CDR3 sequence: CASSDQPNYGYTF. The CDR3 DNA is TGTGCCAGCAGTGACCAACCGAACTATGGCTACACCTTC.

The chain recombines TRBV6-6 with TRBJ2-3; the match to TRBD2 covers 10 bases. The CDR3 contains 15 residues. After removal of 6 bases from V and 2 bases from J, the junction contained 5 bases not matched to a gene. Germline assignment: CDR1 MNHNY and CDR2 SVGAGI (reference sequence). CDR3 nucleotide sequence: TGTGCCAGCAGAGGGACTAGCGTGTTCACAGATACGCAGTATTTT. It yields the protein CASRGTSVFTDTQYF.

The rearrangement joins TRBV5-1 to TRBJ2-5, with D perhaps matching TRBD2 (5 bases). Looked up from germline, CDR1 is SGHRS and CDR2 is YFSETQ. V shed 2 bases and J shed 5 bases, with 19 bases lying between them. This CDR3 contains 16 residues. The CDR3 protein is CASSFFPGFPQETQYF. The DNA for the CDR3 is TGCGCCAGCAGCTTTTTTCCGGGATTCCCCCAGGAGACCCAGTACTTC.

V and J are TRBV19 and TRBJ2-2, with D hard to call. Trimming shortened V by 4 bases and J by 3 bases, and 12 bases separated the two germline ends. Germline V gene data show CDR1 as LNHDA and CDR2 as SQIVND (reference sequence). The CDR3 spans 15 residues. DNA for the CDR3: TGTGCCAGTAGTACTGTCTCGACTGACACCGGGGAGCTGTTTTTT. Translation: CASSTVSTDTGELFF.

The chain uses TRBV19 and TRBJ2-2; tentative D call: TRBD2 (6 bases). With 6 bases removed from V and 3 bases from J, the gap between germline ends came to 11 bases. The CDR3 totals 14 residues. CDR1 LNHDA and CDR2 SQIVND come from the germline V gene (reference sequence). Here the CDR3 DNA reads TGTGCCAGTAGGGGGAGGACACACACCGGGGAGCTGTTTTTT. Protein product: CASRGRTHTGELFF.

The CDR3 protein is CASSSDRGRRETQYF. CDR3 nucleotides: TGTGCCAGCAGTTCAGACAGGGGACGTCGAGAGACCCAGTACTTC. The chain uses TRBV6-5 and TRBJ2-5; 8 bases agree with TRBD1. The germline V gene encodes CDR1 MNHEY and CDR2 SVGAGI. The CDR3 totals 15 residues. Trimming removed 4 bases from V and 4 bases from J; junction bases left unmatched: 8.

This sequence joins TRBV9 and TRBJ2-3; D tentatively reads TRBD1 or TRBD2 (5 bases each). Between the trimmed V and J ends, which lost 0 bases and 4 bases, there was a span of 15 bases. The CDR3 is made up of 16 amino acids. The V gene's germline CDR1 is SGDLS and CDR2 YYNGEE. The CDR3 DNA reads TGTGCCAGCAGCGTAGGGGGGAGCAGGGCCGCAGATACGCAGTATTTT. It encodes CASSVGGSRAADTQYF.

This clone came up a few times. J is TRBJ2-1 and V is TRBV5-6, with a tentative D call TRBD2 (5 bases). Trimming left V 1 base short and J 3 bases short, with 11 bases between. In germline, CDR1 is SGHDT, CDR2 YYEEEE. The CDR3 covers 15 residues. The CDR3 DNA follows: TGTGCCAGCAGCTTGATCCGTGACTACTACAATGAGCAGTTCTTC. It is translated as CASSLIRDYYNEQFF.

The chain employs TRBV21-1 and TRBJ2-7; TRBD2 was called by the table and not checked on the DNA. TRBV21-1 is termed a pseudogene. The CDR3 contains 15 residues. CDR3: CASSKAPRSSYEQYF. The CDR3 DNA reads TGTGCCAGCAGCAAAGCGCCAAGGAGCTCCTACGAGCAGTACTTC.

The chain joins TRBV5-1 to TRBJ1-4; maybe TRBD1 (6 bases). Trimming removed 5 bases from V and 8 bases from J, with 16 bases in between. The germline gives CDR1 SGHRS, CDR2 YFSETQ. This CDR3 has 14 amino acids. The CDR3 loop reads CASSVGAAGEKLFF. DNA for the CDR3: TGCGCCAGCAGTGTGGGGGCAGCGGGGGAAAAACTGTTTTTT.

The J gene is TRBJ1-5, the V gene TRBV19; the D is unclear. V was shortened by 7 bases and J by 2 bases, with 12 bases between the two germline ends. The CDR3 extends over 14 amino acids. CDR1 is LNHDA, CDR2 SQIVND, per germline (reference sequence). The CDR3 DNA is TGTGCCAGTATGAGTCATCGAGGCAATCAGCCCCAGCATTTT. The encoded protein is CASMSHRGNQPQHF.